This TCR beta chain was identified during a study of chemoradiotherapy in HPV16-positive cancers. The count of this clone is one. Compared with germline, one end of the junction differs, possibly owing to a read error. Repertoires were sampled repeatedly during chemoradiotherapy. The table came from immunoSEQ multiplex PCR; TCRdb's copy has only in-frame clones and leaves some out. The profile shows approximately 34,000 clones, 80% to 90% of them singletons. The CDR3 has 12 residues. Germline V CDR1 and CDR2: SEHNR, FQNEAQ (reference sequence). The sequencing here drew on blood, taken from a patient who underwent chemoradiotherapy. The rearrangement joins TRBV7-9 to TRBJ1-1; D unresolved. This receptor was taken from a human donor with HPV-associated anogenital cancer. CDR3 in DNA: TGTGCCAGCAGCCCAGAGGTACGGTCGTCGGCATTT. This gives the protein CASSPEVRSSAF.